Presented here are 17 T cell receptor beta chains from one specimen sequenced in a study of control samples from healthy donors and cancer patients. Profiled with immunoSEQ multiplex PCR; TCRdb holds only in-frame clones, not every one. The sample lists 130,000 or so clones; 70% to 90% were seen once. The sequenced sample was blood. These TCRs come from a man aged 45-65 years in good health.

This sequence joins TRBV18 and TRBJ1-2; D is unclear. V was shortened by 0 bases and J by 1 base, with 6 bases between the two germline ends. The CDR3 contains 14 residues. CDR1 is KGHSH, CDR2 LQKENI, per germline. DNA for the CDR3: TGTGCCAGCTCACCACCCTACAATAACTATGGCTACACCTTC. Translating gives CASSPPYNNYGYTF.

The chain is built from TRBV6-5 and TRBJ1-5, with 10 bases identical to TRBD1. Germline CDR1 reads MNHEY; CDR2 reads SVGAGI. The CDR3 is 14 amino acids. Trimming at V came to 7 bases and at J to 4 bases, leaving 4 bases not matched to a gene. Here the CDR3 DNA reads TGTGCCAGCACCCAGGGACAGGGGAATCAGCCCCAGCATTTT. Amino acids: CASTQGQGNQPQHF.

The V gene is TRBV19, the J gene TRBJ1-1, with 9 bases lining up with TRBD1. The CDR3 sequence is 13 residues long. The V and J ends lost 3 bases and 8 bases, in that order; junction bases with no gene match: 4. CDR1 is LNHDA, CDR2 SQIVND, per germline (reference sequence). CDR3 sequence (DNA): TGTGCCAGTAGTATGCCGGACAGGGGAGAAGCTTTCTTT. This gives the protein CASSMPDRGEAFF.

This chain links TRBV2 with TRBJ1-5; D not resolved. The CDR3 has 15 amino acids. V lost 3 bases, J lost 0 bases, and 9 bases lay in between. Per the germline V gene, CDR1 is SNHLY and CDR2 is FYNNEI. CDR3 nucleotide sequence: TGTGCCAGCAGTGAGTGGTCGGGTAGCAATCAGCCCCAGCATTTT. Amino acid sequence: CASSEWSGSNQPQHF.

The chain links TRBV28 to TRBJ1-1; TRBD1 might be the D (6 bases). Germline V gives CDR1 MDHEN, CDR2 SYDVKM. V lost 4 bases to trimming and J lost 4 bases, with 16 bases between them. The CDR3 extends over 15 amino acids. The CDR3 coding sequence is TGTGCCAGCAGTTCCGGGGGCGCTGAGTCCACTGAAGCTTTCTTT. It yields the protein CASSSGGAESTEAFF.

V gene TRBV6-6 combines with J gene TRBJ1-3, with D maybe TRBD1 (6 bases). The CDR3 contains 14 residues. The germline gives CDR1 MNHNY, CDR2 SVGAGI (reference sequence). V lost 7 bases to trimming and J lost 0 bases, with 10 bases between them. CDR3 DNA: TGTGCCAGCAAAACAGGGAGCTCTGGAAACACCATATATTTT. This codes for CASKTGSSGNTIYF.

This clone was recorded a few times. This CDR3 reads CASSLVSGGVTDTQYF. CDR3 DNA sequence: TGTGCCAGCAGCTTAGTCTCGGGGGGCGTCACAGATACGCAGTATTTT. The J gene is TRBJ2-3, the V gene TRBV7-6; a possible D gene is TRBD2 (7 bases). Germline V gene lookup returns CDR1 SGHVS and CDR2 FNYEAQ. Trimming stripped 1 base from V and 2 bases from J, with 13 bases between. The CDR3 is 16 amino acids.

On this clone: The junction differs from germline at one of its ends, possibly a read error. This rearrangement joins TRBV20-1 to TRBJ2-5; D gene unclear. Germline V gene lookup returns CDR1 DFQATT and CDR2 SNEGSKA (reference sequence). The CDR3 is 10 residues long. The CDR3 protein is CSVEAESQYF. The DNA of the CDR3 is TGCAGTGTAGAGGCGGAGAGCCAGTACTTC.

The genes are TRBV9 and TRBJ1-4; no reliable D call. Germline V gives CDR1 SGDLS, CDR2 YYNGEE. Trimming removed 2 bases from V and 3 bases from J, with 8 bases in between. This CDR3 region has 14 residues. The CDR3 reads CASSVKGSNEKLFF. In DNA form, the CDR3 reads TGTGCCAGCAGCGTGAAGGGCTCTAATGAAAAACTGTTTTTT. The whole variable domain, remainder taken from reference TRBV9 and TRBJ1-4, is DSGVTQTPKHLITATGQRVTLRCSPRSGDLSVYWYQQSLDQGLQFLIQYYNGEERAKGNILERFSAQQFPDLHSELNLSSLELGDSALYFCASSVKGSNEKLFFGSGTQLSVL.

This chain links TRBV28 with TRBJ2-4; 7 bases are a match to TRBD2. Germline CDR1 reads MDHEN; CDR2 reads SYDVKM. There are 15 residues in the CDR3. V trimming: 6 bases; J trimming: 0 bases; junction bases outside the gene matches: 5. CDR3 amino acids: CASRNGRIAKNIQYF. In DNA, the CDR3 is TGTGCCAGCAGAAACGGGAGGATAGCCAAAAACATTCAGTACTTC.

The rearrangement links TRBV19 to TRBJ1-5; 7 positions match TRBD1. The CDR3 has 13 amino acids. Germline assignment: CDR1 LNHDA and CDR2 SQIVND (reference sequence). V shed 2 bases, J shed 13 bases, and the junction held 8 bases outside the gene matches. The DNA for the CDR3 is TGTGCCAGTAGTATACAACCAGGGGGGTCTCAGCATTTT. Encoded protein: CASSIQPGGSQHF. The complete variable domain, with remaining parts taken from reference TRBV19 and TRBJ1-5, reads DGGITQSPKYLFRKEGQNVTLSCEQNLNHDAMYWYRQDPGQGLRLIYYSQIVNDFQKGDIAEGYSVSREKKESFPLTVTSAQKNPTAFYLCASSIQPGGSQHFGDGTRLSIL.

The chain links TRBV7-9 to TRBJ1-2; unclear D gene. Trimming removed 0 bases at V and 10 bases at J, with 15 bases between. The CDR3 runs 14 residues. Looked up from germline, CDR1 is SEHNR and CDR2 is FQNEAQ (reference sequence). In DNA form, the CDR3 reads TGTGCCAGCAGCTTAGCGGATCCGAGGACCTTCTACACCTTC. It translates to CASSLADPRTFYTF.

The chain has TRBV5-1 and TRBJ1-4; D is perhaps TRBD1 (5 bases). The length of the CDR3 is 14 residues. Germline assignment: CDR1 SGHRS and CDR2 YFSETQ. Trimming left V 0 bases short and J 8 bases short, with 11 bases between. The CDR3 region is CASSLGAGNEKLFF. The DNA for the CDR3 is TGCGCCAGCAGCTTGGGGGCAGGGAACGAAAAACTGTTTTTT.

This rearrangement joins TRBV24-1 to TRBJ1-1; 7 bases map to TRBD1. The CDR3 spans 13 residues. The germline gives CDR1 KGHDR, CDR2 SFDVKD. Trimming took 9 bases from V and 1 from J; bases not matched to a gene: 4. DNA for the CDR3: TGTGCCACCGTGGGACAGCCGAACACTGAAGCTTTCTTT. The encoded protein is CATVGQPNTEAFF.

The chain combines TRBV6-1 with TRBJ1-3, with D unclear. This CDR3 has 14 residues. V dropped 3 bases and J dropped 5 bases, with 11 bases sitting between them. Germline lookup yields CDR1 MNHNS and CDR2 SASEGT. The CDR3, as DNA: TGTGCCAGCAGTGAGTCCGGGAATCGAAACACCATATATTTT. It encodes CASSESGNRNTIYF.

The V gene is TRBV29-1, the J gene TRBJ2-7; D ambiguous. V was trimmed by 6 bases and J by 7 bases, leaving 22 bases between them. CDR1 is SQVTM and CDR2 is ANQGSEA in the germline V gene. The length of the CDR3 is 14 residues. The CDR3 loop reads CSVVGWGKEGEQYF. CDR3 coding DNA: TGCAGCGTCGTCGGCTGGGGAAAAGAAGGGGAGCAGTACTTC.

This clone was observed a handful of times. This CDR3 is also generated by other DNA sequences in the sample. V gene TRBV11-1 combines with J gene TRBJ2-2; D gene ambiguous. The germline V gene encodes CDR1 SGHAT and CDR2 FQDESV (reference sequence). V shed 7 bases and J shed 2 bases, with 8 bases lying between them. This CDR3 comprises 13 residues. The CDR3 region is CASKGTNTGELFF. CDR3 DNA: TGTGCCAGCAAGGGCACTAACACCGGGGAGCTGTTTTTT. Full variable domain (outside the CDR3, taken from reference TRBV11-1 and TRBJ2-2): EAEVAQSPRYKITEKSQAVAFWCDPISGHATLYWYRQILGQGPELLVQFQDESVVDDSQLPKDRFSAERLKGVDSTLKIQPAELGDSAMYLCASKGTNTGELFFGEGSRLTVL.